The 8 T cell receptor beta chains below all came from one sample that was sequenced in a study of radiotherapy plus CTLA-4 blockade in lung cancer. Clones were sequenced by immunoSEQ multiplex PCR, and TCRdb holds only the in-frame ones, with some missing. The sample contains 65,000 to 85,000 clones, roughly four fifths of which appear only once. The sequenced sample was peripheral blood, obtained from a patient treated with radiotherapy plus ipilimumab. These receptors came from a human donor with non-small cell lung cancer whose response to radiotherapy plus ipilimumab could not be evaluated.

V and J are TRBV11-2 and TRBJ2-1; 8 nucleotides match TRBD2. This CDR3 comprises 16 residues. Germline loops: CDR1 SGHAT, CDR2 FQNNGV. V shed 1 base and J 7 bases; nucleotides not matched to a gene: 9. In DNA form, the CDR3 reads TGTGCCAGCAGCTTAGCCGGGACTAGATTAATTAATGAGCAGTTCTTC. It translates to CASSLAGTRLINEQFF.

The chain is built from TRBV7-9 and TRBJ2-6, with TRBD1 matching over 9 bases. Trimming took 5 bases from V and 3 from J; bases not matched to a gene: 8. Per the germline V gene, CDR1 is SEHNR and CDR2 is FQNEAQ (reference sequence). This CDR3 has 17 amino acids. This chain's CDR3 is CASSRPGTGNGANVLTF. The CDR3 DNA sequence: TGTGCCAGCAGCCGTCCCGGGACAGGGAATGGGGCCAACGTCCTGACTTTC.

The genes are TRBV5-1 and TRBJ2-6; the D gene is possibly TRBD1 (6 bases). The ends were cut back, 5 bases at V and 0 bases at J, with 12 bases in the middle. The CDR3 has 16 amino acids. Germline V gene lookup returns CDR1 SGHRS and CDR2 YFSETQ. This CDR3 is CASRRDTSSGANVLTF. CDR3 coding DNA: TGCGCCAGCAGAAGGGACACCTCCTCTGGGGCCAACGTCCTGACTTTC.

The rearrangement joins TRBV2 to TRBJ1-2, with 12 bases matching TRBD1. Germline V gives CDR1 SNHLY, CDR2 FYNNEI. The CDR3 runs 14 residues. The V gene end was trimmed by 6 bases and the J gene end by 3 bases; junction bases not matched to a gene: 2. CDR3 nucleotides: TGTGCCAGCAGGGGACAGGGGGCGGACTATGGCTACACCTTC. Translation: CASRGQGADYGYTF.

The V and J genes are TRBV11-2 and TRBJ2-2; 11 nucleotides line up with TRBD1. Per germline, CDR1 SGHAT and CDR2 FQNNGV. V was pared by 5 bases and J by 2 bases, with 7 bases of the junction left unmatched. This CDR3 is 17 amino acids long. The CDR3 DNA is TGTGCCAGCAGCACTTGGACAGGGGGCGGAAACACCGGGGAGCTGTTTTTT. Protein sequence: CASSTWTGGGNTGELFF.

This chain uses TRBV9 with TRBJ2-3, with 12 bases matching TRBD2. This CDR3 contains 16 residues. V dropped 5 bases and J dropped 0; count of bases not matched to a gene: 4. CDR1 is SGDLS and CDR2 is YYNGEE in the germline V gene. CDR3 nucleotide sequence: TGTGCCAGCAGGGAAACTAGCGGGGGGAGCACAGATACGCAGTATTTT. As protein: CASRETSGGSTDTQYF.

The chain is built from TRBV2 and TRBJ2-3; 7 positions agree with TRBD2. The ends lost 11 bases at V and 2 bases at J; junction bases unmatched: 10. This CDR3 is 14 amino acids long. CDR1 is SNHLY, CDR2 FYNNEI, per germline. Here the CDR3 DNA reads TGTGCCGGCAAGGGAGGGACGGACACAGATACGCAGTATTTT. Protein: CAGKGGTDTDTQYF.

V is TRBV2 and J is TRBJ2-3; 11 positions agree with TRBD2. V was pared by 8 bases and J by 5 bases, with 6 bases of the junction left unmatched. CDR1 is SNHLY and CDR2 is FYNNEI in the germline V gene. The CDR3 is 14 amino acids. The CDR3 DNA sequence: TGTGCCAGCCAGGACGGGACTAGCGGAGATACGCAGTATTTT. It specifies CASQDGTSGDTQYF. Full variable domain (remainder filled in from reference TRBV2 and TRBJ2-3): EPEVTQTPSHQVTQMGQEVILRCVPISNHLYFYWYRQILGQKVEFLVSFYNNEISEKSEIFDDQFSVERPDGSNFTLKIRSTKLEDSAMYFCASQDGTSGDTQYFGPGTRLTVL.